What follows are 5 T cell receptor beta chains derived from one specimen sequenced in a study of shared clonotypes between healthy human individuals (dated by TCRdb to about 2020). Library generation was performed with the immunoSEQ multiplex PCR assay. The clones in this table, taken by TCRdb from immuneACCESS, are in-frame only. Not every clone is retained; where verified, under half of the shortfall comes from an unresolved V gene, and the cause of the rest is unknown. The sample table lists 1,400,000 or so clones, around 98.5% of them with a count of one. Approximately 0.4% of the sample is in the top ten clones. The sample consisted of naive CD4+ T cells sorted from blood. The cell subset or site label of this sample denotes: CD45RA+ positively selected. The receptors come from a man aged 25-45 years in good health.

V gene TRBV10-3 combines with J gene TRBJ2-2; 7 nucleotides align to TRBD1. Germline-derived CDR1 and CDR2 are ENHRY and SYGVKD. Trimming removed 6 bases from V and 3 bases from J; junction bases left unmatched: 22. This CDR3 has 20 residues. Here the CDR3 reads CAISRRATAGTENYTGELFF. CDR3 coding DNA: TGTGCCATCAGCCGGAGAGCAACCGCCGGGACAGAAAACTACACCGGGGAGCTGTTTTTT.

The CDR3 here is CASREPGANTIYF. The CDR3 DNA reads TGTGCCAGCAGGGAGCCGGGTGCAAACACCATATATTTT. The rearrangement joins TRBV27 to TRBJ1-3, with D uncertain. The CDR3 spans 13 residues. The germline V gene has CDR1 MNHEY and CDR2 SMNVEV (reference sequence). Trimming removed 6 bases at V and 6 bases at J, with 12 bases between.

The chain employs TRBV18 and TRBJ2-5, with 8 nucleotides matching TRBD2. This CDR3 region has 14 residues. V dropped 4 bases and J dropped 7; count of bases not matched to a gene: 8. The germline gives CDR1 KGHSH, CDR2 LQKENI. The CDR3, as DNA: TGTGCCAGCTCACAGGATGGACTAGCCGGGACCCAGTACTTC. Protein product: CASSQDGLAGTQYF. The full variable domain, its missing parts supplied by reference TRBV18 and TRBJ2-5, is NAGVMQNPRHLVRRRGQEARLRCSPMKGHSHVYWYRQLPEEGLKFMVYLQKENIIDESGMPKERFSAEFPKEGPSILRIQQVVRGDSAAYFCASSQDGLAGTQYFGPGTRLLVL.

The V and J genes are TRBV18 and TRBJ2-5, with TRBD1 identical over 7 bases. J lost 7 bases, V lost 6 bases, and 14 bases had no gene match. Germline assignment: CDR1 KGHSH and CDR2 LQKENI. CDR3 length equals 15 residues. CDR3 nucleotides: TGTGCCAGCTCGGCGCAACAGGGGACCACCGGGACCCAGTACTTC. It translates to CASSAQQGTTGTQYF.

The chain is built from TRBV2 and TRBJ2-7, with D perhaps TRBD2 (6 bases). Trimming shortened V by 1 base and J by 0 bases, and 7 bases separated the two germline ends. The germline CDR1 and CDR2 sequences are SNHLY and FYNNEI. The CDR3 has 14 amino acids. The CDR3 here is CASSEGDFSYEQYF. The CDR3 nucleotides are TGTGCCAGCAGTGAAGGGGACTTCTCCTACGAGCAGTACTTC. Variable domain in full (rest from reference TRBV2 and TRBJ2-7): EPEVTQTPSHQVTQMGQEVILRCVPISNHLYFYWYRQILGQKVEFLVSFYNNEISEKSEIFDDQFSVERPDGSNFTLKIRSTKLEDSAMYFCASSEGDFSYEQYFGPGTRLTVT.